This TCR beta chain was obtained from a study of T cells after yellow fever vaccination (dated by TCRdb to the late 2010s). At the level of the whole study: The SMART-Seq v4 Ultra Low Input RNA kit was used to prepare libraries from fractions with low cell numbers. To follow T-cell clones before and after both primary and booster YFV17D yellow fever vaccination, bulk TCR alpha and beta repertoires underwent longitudinal sequencing. Two healthy male donors, one aged 18 to 30 and one aged 30 to 39 years, made up the cohort. Blood was collected at multiple timepoints before and after primary and secondary immunization, and bulk PBMC replicates and cell subsets were isolated.

General study outcomes and caveats: The secondary T-cell response was weaker than the primary response but faster, peaking on day 5 instead of day 15. Most clones expanded after primary vaccination (almost 98% of CD4 and about 85% of CD8) were re-detected after the booster, suggesting that broad memory maintenance occurred. A small fraction of clonotypes showed up in both the CD4 and CD8 compartments, probably as a result of convergent recombination. Computational filtering was needed because FACS-sorted repertoires could contain abundant contaminating clonotypes from the bulk population. Because the study included only two donors, the extent to which the findings can be generalized is limited.

TCR cDNA was synthesized by 5'RACE template switching, which introduced a universal primer site and unique molecular identifiers. Priming of cDNA synthesis was performed from both the TCR alpha and TCR beta constant segments. Library amplification involved two PCR steps, and the second step added sample barcodes and sequencing adapters. Sequencing of the libraries was done on either Illumina HiSeq 2500 (2x100 bp) or NovaSeq (2x150 bp). Concerning the study's data processing: Demultiplexing of reads and collapsing into UMI consensus sequences were performed with MIGEC, and V(D)J alignment was carried out with MiXCR. Vaccine-responding clonotypes were defined with edgeR using replicate PBMC samples, requiring FDR below 0.01 and a log2 fold change above 5 up to day 15. Bulk clonotypes were assigned CD4 or CD8 identity according to which sequenced CD4 or CD8 repertoire held them at higher abundance. TCRdb itself trimmed the public reads at Q25 with fastp, ran MiXCR and retained productive beta chains. Entries are consolidated by CDR3 protein sequence, retaining the most common genes and DNA. TCRdb, rather than the study authors, made the V and J calls. This sample lists about 330,000 distinct CDR3 sequences; 8% to 9.5% were detected once. Clones ranked in the top ten supply approximately 15% of the sample.

Points on this clonotype: The specificity of this receptor is unknown. Nothing much larger sits one base from this clone, and base qualities are not available.

The CDR3 spans 15 residues, from the cysteine through the phenylalanine. Only the CDR3 portion is preserved as DNA: 45 bases, with reading frame beginning at the first base. The germline V and J ends show losses of 2 bases and 5 bases respectively, and no gene match explains 4 bases of the junction. Via the germline V gene, CDR1 is SGDLS and CDR2 YYNGEE. This specimen's treatment or condition label, interpreted: live attenuated yellow fever vaccine strain. At each blood-draw timepoint, two biological replicates of bulk PBMCs were collected. PBMCs were isolated from peripheral blood using a standard Ficoll-Paque protocol. TriZol was used to extract RNA from bulk PBMCs, CD4 and CD8 fractions, and dextramer-positive and dextramer-negative fractions.

The material sequenced was PBMCs, taken approximately 47 days after the first yellow fever vaccination. This sequence was found in a man aged 18-30 years who received the YFV17D yellow fever vaccine. The chain was built from TRBV9 and TRBJ2-1, and 10 junctional nucleotides match TRBD1. The CDR3 in this case is CASSVAGQGDNEQFF. At the DNA level, the sequence is TGTGCCAGCAGCGTTGCCGGACAGGGGGACAATGAGCAGTTCTTC. The variable domain in full, with residues beyond the CDR3 obtained from the reference TRBV9 and TRBJ2-1 genes, is DSGVTQTPKHLITATGQRVTLRCSPRSGDLSVYWYQQSLDQGLQFLIQYYNGEERAKGNILERFSAQQFPDLHSELNLSSLELGDSALYFCASSVAGQGDNEQFFGPGTRLTVL.